Listed here are 26 T cell receptor beta chains from one sample, sequenced in a study of CD8+CD57+ T cells in acquired aplastic anemia. CDR3 and TCR beta VDJ profiling relied on genomic DNA as the template. TCRdb reprocessed the reads with MiXCR, giving one entry per CDR3 protein. The sample records 150,000 to 200,000 distinct CDR3 sequences, less than 50% being singletons. Previously, flow cytometry had revealed CD8+CD57+ cell expansion in the patients chosen for sequencing. Sequencing was done on a sample of sorted CD4+, CD8+, or CD8+CD57+ T cells (not recorded which) from PBMCs. The receptors were gathered from a human donor with aplastic anemia.

Comments on this clonotype: At one end the junction does not follow the germline gene, possibly because of a read error. This chain joins TRBV7-2 and TRBJ1-5, with TRBD1 identical over 7 bases. The CDR3 is 13 amino acids. Germline values: CDR1 SGHTA, CDR2 FQGNSA. For the CDR3, the DNA is TGTGCCAGCAGCTCGGGACAGAATCGGCCCCAGCATTTT. Its protein is CASSSGQNRPQHF.

This rearrangement joins TRBV7-2 to TRBJ2-1, with 9 bases aligning to TRBD2. V was pared by 0 bases and J by 2 bases, with 5 bases of the junction left unmatched. Germline V lookup: CDR1 SGHTA, CDR2 FQGNSA. The CDR3 contains 17 residues. The CDR3 spells CASSLAGGGATYNEQFF. CDR3 sequence (DNA): TGTGCCAGCAGCTTAGCGGGCGGGGGGGCCACCTACAATGAGCAGTTCTTC.

The V call is TRBV18, the J call TRBJ2-7, with 7 bases aligning to TRBD2. The CDR3 loop spans 15 amino acids. Germline V gene lookup returns CDR1 KGHSH and CDR2 LQKENI. The junction had 9 bases not matched to a gene; V was cut back by 0 bases and J by 7 bases. The CDR3 DNA reads as TGTGCCAGCTCACCACCGGGAGGGCACCTACGAGAGCAGTACGTC. Amino acid sequence: CASSPPGGHLREQYV.

This clonotype has a count of ten or more. The V and J genes are TRBV7-2 and TRBJ2-1, with 9 bases matching TRBD2. The CDR3 has 15 residues. Per germline, CDR1 SGHTA and CDR2 FQGNSA. With 4 bases clipped from V and 9 bases from J, the junction kept 10 bases outside the gene matches. The CDR3 bases are TGTGCCAGCAGCTCAGTAGCGGGAGATTTTGGTGAGCAGTTCTTC. This sequence encodes CASSSVAGDFGEQFF.

The chain uses TRBV2 and TRBJ1-1; D is unclear. V gave up 5 bases and J gave up 10 bases, with 11 bases separating them. The CDR3 is made up of 11 amino acids. Germline-derived CDR1 and CDR2 are SNHLY and FYNNEI. CDR3 sequence (DNA): TGTGCCAGCAGTCCCCAAATTGGAGCTTTCTTT. This translates into CASSPQIGAFF.

CDR3 nucleotide sequence: TGTGCCAGCAGTGAAGCGGGGGGTGAGACCCAGTACTTC. Its translation: CASSEAGGETQYF. The chain links TRBV25-1 to TRBJ2-5; 8 bases are shared with TRBD2. The CDR3 loop spans 13 amino acids. Germline trimming cut 2 bases from V and 5 bases from J; bases unmatched to any gene: 1. Germline V lookup: CDR1 MGHDK, CDR2 SYGVNS. The entire variable domain, with the rest obtained from reference TRBV25-1 and TRBJ2-5, is as follows: EADIYQTPRYLVIGTGKKITLECSQTMGHDKMYWYQQDPGMELHLIHYSYGVNSTEKGDLSSESTVSRIRTEHFPLTLESARPSHTSQYLCASSEAGGETQYFGPGTRLLVL.

In this sample, this clonotype turned up once. It may be a read error: a sequence one base away is much more abundant. The V call is TRBV24-1, the J call TRBJ2-7; D is possibly TRBD1 (7 bases). Per the germline V gene, CDR1 is KGHDR and CDR2 is SFDVKD. CDR3 length equals 13 residues. Trimming removed 7 bases from V and 2 bases from J, with 11 bases in between. CDR3 sequence (DNA): TGTGCCACCAGGCGGGACAGTACCTACGAGCAGTACTTC. It encodes CATRRDSTYEQYF.

J is TRBJ2-3 and V is TRBV30; D is uncertain. The CDR3 is made up of 15 amino acids. V lost 1 base to trimming and J lost 1 base, with 12 bases between them. Germline CDR1 and CDR2: GTSNPN and SVGIG (reference sequence). CDR3 nucleotide sequence: TGTGCCTGGAGTGGCAGGCCCCGGGGCACAGATACGCAGTATTTT. Amino acid sequence: CAWSGRPRGTDTQYF.

V and J are TRBV10-3 and TRBJ2-7; D might be TRBD1 or TRBD2, each matching 6 bases. This CDR3 is built from 13 residues. Germline V gene sequence: CDR1 ENHRY, CDR2 SYGVKD. V was clipped by 3 bases and J by 12 bases, with 18 bases between them. CDR3 protein: CAISDGGTRNPYV. The CDR3 DNA reads TGTGCCATCAGTGACGGGGGCACAAGGAATCCGTACGTC.

The J gene is TRBJ1-1, the V gene TRBV2; no reliable D call. The CDR3 is made up of 12 amino acids. Germline V gene lookup returns CDR1 SNHLY and CDR2 FYNNEI. Trimming pared 6 bases from V and 1 base from J, leaving 6 bases between. Here the CDR3 reads CASSAPNTEAFF. In DNA, the CDR3 is TGTGCCAGCAGCGCGCCGAACACTGAAGCTTTCTTT.

At least ten counts were recorded for this clonotype. The genes are TRBV20-1 and TRBJ2-1; 8 bases map to TRBD2. Trimming at V came to 3 bases and at J to 10 bases, leaving 11 bases not matched to a gene. Looked up from germline, CDR1 is DFQATT and CDR2 is SNEGSKA (reference sequence). The CDR3 is made up of 14 amino acids. This chain's CDR3 is CSARPLVAGGEQFF. For the CDR3, the DNA is TGCAGTGCTAGGCCCTTAGTCGCGGGGGGCGAGCAGTTCTTC.

This clonotype has only one observation. One end of the junction is discordant with germline, which a read error may explain. This chain connects TRBV18 to TRBJ1-1; 10 positions agree with TRBD1. The CDR3 totals 15 residues. Germline CDR1 and CDR2: KGHSH and LQKENI. The CDR3 spells CASSPPGQGYTEASF. The CDR3, as DNA: TGTGCCAGCTCACCACCGGGACAGGGGTATACTGAAGCTTCCTTT.

The chain carries TRBV11-1 and TRBJ2-1, with TRBD2 matching over 9 bases. The V and J ends lost 1 base and 5 bases, in that order; junction bases with no gene match: 6. This CDR3 region has 16 residues. The germline gives CDR1 SGHAT, CDR2 FQDESV (reference sequence). This chain's CDR3 is CASSLGLAGSDNEQFF. The CDR3 region has the DNA TGTGCCAGCAGCTTAGGTCTAGCGGGAAGCGACAATGAGCAGTTCTTC.

In this sample, this clonotype turned up many times. The chain employs TRBV20-1 and TRBJ1-6; 7 positions match TRBD1. Trimming took 6 bases from V and 6 from J; bases not matched to a gene: 11. Germline V gene data show CDR1 as DFQATT and CDR2 as SNEGSKA (reference sequence). This CDR3 is built from 15 residues. The CDR3 DNA follows: TGCAGTGCCAGGGGGGGGAGCGAGGTTAATTCACCCCTCCACTTT. Translated, it gives CSARGGSEVNSPLHF.

The chain recombines TRBV20-1 with TRBJ2-7, with D maybe TRBD2 (6 bases). CDR1 is DFQATT, CDR2 SNEGSKA, per germline (reference sequence). V was clipped by 5 bases and J by 5 bases, with 22 bases between them. This CDR3 is 15 amino acids long. The CDR3 sequence is CSAPKNGAGSHEQYF. In DNA, the CDR3 is TGCAGTGCTCCAAAAAATGGGGCGGGGAGTCACGAGCAGTACTTC.

CDR3 bases: TGCAGTGCTAGAGATACTTCGCCCAGGCGTCTGGACAATGAGCAGTTCTTC. Residues: CSARDTSPRRLDNEQFF. This sequence joins TRBV20-1 and TRBJ2-1; D gene unclear. V was cut by 0 bases and J by 5 bases, with 20 bases left in between. The germline V gene encodes CDR1 DFQATT and CDR2 SNEGSKA (reference sequence). This CDR3 has 17 amino acids.

This clonotype was observed many times. V and J are TRBV2 and TRBJ2-2, with TRBD1 matching over 10 bases. V gave up 7 bases and J gave up 5 bases; unmatched junction bases: 10. This CDR3 has 16 amino acids. From germline, CDR1 is SNHLY and CDR2 FYNNEI. This chain's CDR3 is CASKDRGSSGTGELFF. The CDR3 coding sequence is TGTGCCAGCAAGGACAGGGGGTCATCAGGAACCGGGGAGCTGTTTTTT.

This sequence joins TRBV20-1 and TRBJ2-7; 8 positions match TRBD1. The V segment lost 1 base and the J segment 3 bases; nucleotides outside the gene matches: 2. Germline loops: CDR1 DFQATT, CDR2 SNEGSKA (reference sequence). CDR3 size: 13 residues. CDR3 DNA: TGCAGTGCTAGAGGAGGGACAGGCTACGAGCAGTACTTC. Amino acids: CSARGGTGYEQYF.

This clonotype was recorded many times. The chain recombines TRBV19 with TRBJ1-4; tentatively, D is TRBD1 (5 bases). The CDR3 length is 14 residues. Looked up from germline, CDR1 is LNHDA and CDR2 is SQIVND (reference sequence). Trimming cost V 3 bases and J 10 bases, with 15 bases left between them. The CDR3 loop reads CASSMDTKVGKLFF. The CDR3 nucleotides are TGTGCCAGTAGTATGGACACTAAAGTAGGAAAACTGTTTTTT.

This clonotype was detected many times. The chain has TRBV10-3 and TRBJ2-1; 7 nucleotides match TRBD2. V shed 3 bases, J shed 9 bases, and the junction held 11 bases outside the gene matches. Looked up from germline, CDR1 is ENHRY and CDR2 is SYGVKD. The CDR3 consists of 15 residues. DNA for the CDR3: TGTGCCATCAGTGAACCCGGGGGGAGGTCGGGTGAGCAGTTCTTC. Translating it yields CAISEPGGRSGEQFF.

This clonotype was recorded at least ten times. V gene TRBV29-1 combines with J gene TRBJ1-2; 8 nucleotides match TRBD1. The germline V gene encodes CDR1 SQVTM and CDR2 ANQGSEA. The CDR3 runs to 12 residues. With 6 bases clipped from V and 8 bases from J, the junction kept 8 bases outside the gene matches. The CDR3 reads CSVGQGAQGYTF. The CDR3 DNA reads TGCAGCGTCGGCCAGGGGGCGCAAGGCTACACCTTC.

The chain joins TRBV11-1 to TRBJ2-7; 8 bases are a match to TRBD1. Unmatched junction bases numbered 17, after V lost 1 base and J lost 9 bases. The germline V gene has CDR1 SGHAT and CDR2 FQDESV (reference sequence). The CDR3 loop spans 17 amino acids. The CDR3 reads CASSLGAFDRGNVRQYF. The CDR3 DNA follows: TGTGCCAGCAGCTTAGGGGCGTTTGACAGGGGTAATGTAAGGCAGTACTTC.

This clonotype has a count of ten or more. The chain links TRBV19 to TRBJ1-4, with TRBD1 identical over 7 bases. Germline V gene data show CDR1 as LNHDA and CDR2 as SQIVND (reference sequence). V shed 6 bases, J shed 7 bases, and the junction held 11 bases outside the gene matches. The CDR3 is made up of 15 amino acids. CDR3 DNA: TGTGCCAGTAGCACTAACAGGGGTATCGGTGAAAAACTGTTTTTT. Amino acid sequence: CASSTNRGIGEKLFF. The variable domain in full, completed from reference TRBV19 and TRBJ1-4, reads DGGITQSPKYLFRKEGQNVTLSCEQNLNHDAMYWYRQDPGQGLRLIYYSQIVNDFQKGDIAEGYSVSREKKESFPLTVTSAQKNPTAFYLCASSTNRGIGEKLFFGSGTQLSVL.

The chain joins TRBV2 to TRBJ2-1; 14 nucleotides agree with TRBD2. Germline V gene sequence: CDR1 SNHLY, CDR2 FYNNEI. J gave up 10 bases and V 6 bases, and 14 bases lay outside the gene matches. CDR3 length equals 17 residues. CDR3 sequence: CASRRLAGGTGGAEQFF. As DNA, the CDR3 is TGTGCCAGCAGGAGACTAGCGGGAGGGACAGGGGGTGCGGAGCAGTTCTTC.

In its sample, this clonotype was seen many times. The chain has TRBV3-1 and TRBJ1-1, with D perhaps TRBD1 (5 bases). Trimming left V 1 base short and J 4 bases short, with 10 bases between. Germline CDR1 LGHDT, CDR2 YNNKEL (reference sequence). The CDR3 spans 14 residues. CDR3 protein: CASSQGQISTEAFF. As DNA, the CDR3 is TGTGCCAGCAGCCAAGGACAGATAAGCACTGAAGCTTTCTTT.

Ten or more counts support this clonotype. This chain uses TRBV20-1 with TRBJ2-2, with TRBD1 as a possible D gene (6 bases). Germline CDR1 and CDR2: DFQATT and SNEGSKA (reference sequence). This CDR3 has 14 amino acids. V was cut by 6 bases and J by 0 bases, with 11 bases left in between. The CDR3 coding sequence is TGCAGTGCGAGGGACACGGCGAACACCGGGGAGCTGTTTTTT. It is translated as CSARDTANTGELFF.